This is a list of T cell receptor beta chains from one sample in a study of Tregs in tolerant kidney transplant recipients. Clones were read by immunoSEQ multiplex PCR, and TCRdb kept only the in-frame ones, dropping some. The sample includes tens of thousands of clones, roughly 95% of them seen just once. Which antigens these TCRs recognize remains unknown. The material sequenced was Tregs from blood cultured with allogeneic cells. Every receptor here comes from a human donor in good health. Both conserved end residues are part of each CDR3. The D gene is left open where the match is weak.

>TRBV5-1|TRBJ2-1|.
CASSSGGPSYNEQFF
TGCGCCAGCAGCTCCGGGGGGCCATCGTACAATGAGCAGTTCTTC
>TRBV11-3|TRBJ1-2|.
CASSLGGTHTF
TGTGCCAGCAGCTTAGGCGGGACCCATACCTTC
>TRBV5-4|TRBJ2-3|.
CASSLRDTYTDTQYF
TGTGCCAGCAGCTTGAGAGACACTTACACAGATACGCAGTATTTT
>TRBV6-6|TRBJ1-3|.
CASTPGGNSGNTIYF
TGTGCCAGCACCCCAGGAGGGAATTCTGGAAACACCATATATTTT
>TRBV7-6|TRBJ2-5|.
CAPDRGANRGETQYF
TGTGCCCCGGATAGGGGCGCCAATAGGGGAGAGACCCAGTACTTC
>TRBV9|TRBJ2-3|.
CASSVAFQTTFTDTQYF
TGTGCCAGCAGCGTAGCTTTCCAGACCACGTTCACAGATACGCAGTATTTT
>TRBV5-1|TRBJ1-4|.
CASSPRWFLNEKLFF
TGCGCCAGCAGCCCTAGGTGGTTCCTGAATGAAAAACTGTTTTTT
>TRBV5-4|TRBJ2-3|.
CASSQGQHTDTQYF
TGTGCCAGCAGCCAGGGACAACACACAGATACGCAGTATTTT
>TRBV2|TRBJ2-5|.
CASSEGVGEETQYF
TGTGCCAGCAGTGAGGGCGTTGGTGAGGAGACCCAGTACTTC
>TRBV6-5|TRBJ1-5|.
CASWGRARNQPQHF
TGTGCCAGCTGGGGAAGGGCTCGGAATCAGCCCCAGCATTTT
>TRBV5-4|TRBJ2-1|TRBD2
CASTLTSGSYNEQFF
TGTGCCAGCACTCTTACTAGCGGCTCCTACAATGAGCAGTTCTTC
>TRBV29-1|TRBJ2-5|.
CSVDGVSRQETQYF
TGCAGCGTTGATGGAGTTTCCCGTCAAGAGACCCAGTACTTC
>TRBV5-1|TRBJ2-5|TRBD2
CASSLAKGLAGGRGETQYF
TGCGCCAGCAGCTTGGCCAAGGGGCTAGCGGGGGGCCGAGGAGAGACCCAGTACTTC
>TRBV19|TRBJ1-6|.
CASSFMTINNSPLHF
TGTGCCAGTAGTTTCATGACCATCAATAATTCACCCCTCCACTTT
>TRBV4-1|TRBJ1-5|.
CASSQDRWGQDNQPQHF
TGCGCCAGCAGCCAAGATCGGTGGGGGCAGGACAATCAGCCCCAGCATTTT
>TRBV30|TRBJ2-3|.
CAWSVVARTDTQYF
TGTGCCTGGAGTGTGGTGGCCCGCACAGATACGCAGTATTTT
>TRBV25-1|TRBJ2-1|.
CASRKVTPFEGEQFF
TGTGCCAGCAGAAAGGTGACTCCCTTTGAGGGTGAGCAGTTCTTC
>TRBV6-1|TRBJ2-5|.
CASNRGWGETQYF
TGTGCCAGCAATAGGGGTTGGGGGGAGACCCAGTACTTC